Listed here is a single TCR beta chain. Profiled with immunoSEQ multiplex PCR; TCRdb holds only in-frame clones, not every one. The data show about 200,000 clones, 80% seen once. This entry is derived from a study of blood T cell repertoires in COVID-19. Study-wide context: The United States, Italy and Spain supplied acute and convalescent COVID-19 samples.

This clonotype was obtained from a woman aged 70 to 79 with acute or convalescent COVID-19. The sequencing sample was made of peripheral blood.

Here the CDR3 reads CASSEAFGGGTYEQYF. In DNA, the CDR3 is TGTGCCAGCAGTGAAGCGTTTGGCGGGGGGACCTACGAGCAGTACTTC. The chain uses TRBV2 and TRBJ2-7; 8 bases align to TRBD2. CDR1 is SNHLY, CDR2 FYNNEI, per germline. Trimming removed 0 bases from V and 2 bases from J; junction bases left unmatched: 6. The length of the CDR3 is 16 residues.